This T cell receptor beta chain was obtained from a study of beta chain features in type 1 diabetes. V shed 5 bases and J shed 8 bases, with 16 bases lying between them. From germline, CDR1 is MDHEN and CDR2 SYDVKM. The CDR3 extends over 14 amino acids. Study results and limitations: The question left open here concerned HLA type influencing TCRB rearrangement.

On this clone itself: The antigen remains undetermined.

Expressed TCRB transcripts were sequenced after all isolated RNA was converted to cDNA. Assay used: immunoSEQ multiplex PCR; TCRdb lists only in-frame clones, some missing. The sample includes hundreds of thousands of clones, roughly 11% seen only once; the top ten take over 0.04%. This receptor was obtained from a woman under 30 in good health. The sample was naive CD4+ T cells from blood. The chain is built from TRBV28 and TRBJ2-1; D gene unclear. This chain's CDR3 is CASSPRRYTHEQFF. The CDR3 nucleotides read TGTGCCAGCAGTCCGAGACGTTATACGCATGAGCAGTTCTTC.